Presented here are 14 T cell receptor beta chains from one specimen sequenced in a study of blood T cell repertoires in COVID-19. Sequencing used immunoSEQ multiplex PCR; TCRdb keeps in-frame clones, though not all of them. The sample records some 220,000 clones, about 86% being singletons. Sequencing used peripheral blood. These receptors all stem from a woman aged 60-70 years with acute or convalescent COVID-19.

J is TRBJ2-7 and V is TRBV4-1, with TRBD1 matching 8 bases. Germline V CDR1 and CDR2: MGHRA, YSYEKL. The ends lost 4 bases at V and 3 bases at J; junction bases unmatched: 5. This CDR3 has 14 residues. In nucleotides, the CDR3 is TGCGCCAGCAGCCCGAATACAGGGGGCTACGAGCAGTACTTC. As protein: CASSPNTGGYEQYF.

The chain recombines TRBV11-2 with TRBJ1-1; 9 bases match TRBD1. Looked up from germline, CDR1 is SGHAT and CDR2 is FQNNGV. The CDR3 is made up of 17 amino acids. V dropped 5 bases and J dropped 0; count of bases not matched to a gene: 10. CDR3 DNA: TGTGCCAGCAGCATCGACCGGGACAGGGCTTTGAACACTGAAGCTTTCTTT. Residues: CASSIDRDRALNTEAFF.

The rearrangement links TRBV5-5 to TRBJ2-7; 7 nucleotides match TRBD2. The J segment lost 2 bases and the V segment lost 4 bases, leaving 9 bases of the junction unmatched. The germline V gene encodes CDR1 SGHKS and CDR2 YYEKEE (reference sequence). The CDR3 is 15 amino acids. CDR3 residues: CASSPPAAGAYEQYF. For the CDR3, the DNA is TGTGCCAGCAGCCCTCCTGCCGCGGGGGCCTACGAGCAGTACTTC.

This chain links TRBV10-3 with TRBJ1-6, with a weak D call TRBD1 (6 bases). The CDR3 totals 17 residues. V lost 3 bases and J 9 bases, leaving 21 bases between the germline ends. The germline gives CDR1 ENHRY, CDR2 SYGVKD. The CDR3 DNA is TGTGCCATCAGTGATTTTCAGGGGTCCCCCCTTCGTTCACCCCTCCACTTT. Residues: CAISDFQGSPLRSPLHF.

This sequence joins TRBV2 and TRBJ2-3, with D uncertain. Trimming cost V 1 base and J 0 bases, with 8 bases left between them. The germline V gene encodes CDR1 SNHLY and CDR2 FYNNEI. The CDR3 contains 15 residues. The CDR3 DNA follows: TGTGCCAGCAGTGAAGGCGGAGATAGCACAGATACGCAGTATTTT. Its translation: CASSEGGDSTDTQYF.

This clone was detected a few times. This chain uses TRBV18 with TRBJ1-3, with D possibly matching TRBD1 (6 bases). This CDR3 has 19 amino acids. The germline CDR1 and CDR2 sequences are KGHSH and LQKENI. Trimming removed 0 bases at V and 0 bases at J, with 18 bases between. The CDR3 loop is CASSPPMAVGTHSGNTIYF. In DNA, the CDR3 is TGTGCCAGCTCACCACCGATGGCCGTAGGGACACACTCTGGAAACACCATATATTTT.

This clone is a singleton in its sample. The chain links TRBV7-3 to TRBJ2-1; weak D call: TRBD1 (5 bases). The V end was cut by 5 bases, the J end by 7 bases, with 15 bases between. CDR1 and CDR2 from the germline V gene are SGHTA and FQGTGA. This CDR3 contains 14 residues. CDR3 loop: CASSPNGAGNEQFF. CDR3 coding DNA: TGTGCCAGCAGCCCAAATGGGGCAGGGAATGAGCAGTTCTTC.

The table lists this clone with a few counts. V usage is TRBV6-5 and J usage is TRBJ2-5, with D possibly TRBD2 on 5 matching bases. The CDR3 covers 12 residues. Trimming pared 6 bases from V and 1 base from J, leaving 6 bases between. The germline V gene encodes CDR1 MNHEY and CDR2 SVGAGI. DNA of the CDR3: TGTGCCAGCAGGGCGGGCCAAGAGACCCAGTACTTC. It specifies CASRAGQETQYF.

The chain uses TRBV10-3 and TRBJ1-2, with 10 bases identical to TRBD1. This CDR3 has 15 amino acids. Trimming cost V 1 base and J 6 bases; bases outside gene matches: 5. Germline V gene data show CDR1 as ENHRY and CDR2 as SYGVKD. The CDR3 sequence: CAISEFKGQGNGYTF. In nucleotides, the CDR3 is TGTGCCATCAGTGAGTTTAAGGGACAGGGGAATGGCTACACCTTC.

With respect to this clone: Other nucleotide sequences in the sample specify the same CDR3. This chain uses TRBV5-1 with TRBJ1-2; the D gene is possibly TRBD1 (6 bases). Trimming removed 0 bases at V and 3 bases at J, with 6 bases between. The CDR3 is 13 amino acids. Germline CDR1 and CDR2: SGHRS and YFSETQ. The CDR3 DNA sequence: TGCGCCAGCAGCTTGGGACAGGACTATGGCTACACCTTC. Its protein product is CASSLGQDYGYTF.

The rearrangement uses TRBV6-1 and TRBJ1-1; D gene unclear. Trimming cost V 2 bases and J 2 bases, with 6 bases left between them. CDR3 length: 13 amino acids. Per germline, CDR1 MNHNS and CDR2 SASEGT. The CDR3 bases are TGTGCCAGCAGTGAACAGTACAACACTGAAGCTTTCTTT. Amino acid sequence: CASSEQYNTEAFF.

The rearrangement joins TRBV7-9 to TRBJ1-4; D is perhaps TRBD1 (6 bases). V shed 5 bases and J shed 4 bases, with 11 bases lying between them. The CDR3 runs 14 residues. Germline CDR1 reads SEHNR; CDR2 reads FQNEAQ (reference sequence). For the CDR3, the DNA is TGTGCCAGCAGCCTACAGGGCAATAATGAAAAACTGTTTTTT. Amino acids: CASSLQGNNEKLFF.

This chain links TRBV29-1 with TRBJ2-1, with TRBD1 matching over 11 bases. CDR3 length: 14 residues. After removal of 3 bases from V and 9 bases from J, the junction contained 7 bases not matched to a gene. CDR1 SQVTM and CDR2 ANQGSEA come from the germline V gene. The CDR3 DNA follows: TGCAGCGTTGAGTCCGGGACAGGGGGAATTGAGCAGTTCTTC. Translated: CSVESGTGGIEQFF.

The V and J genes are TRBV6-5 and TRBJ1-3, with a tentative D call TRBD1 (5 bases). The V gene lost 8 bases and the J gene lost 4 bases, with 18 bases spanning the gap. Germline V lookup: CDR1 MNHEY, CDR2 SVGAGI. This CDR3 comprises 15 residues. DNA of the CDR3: TGTGCCAGCTCTAGACGGGGGGTTGCAGGAAACACCATATATTTT. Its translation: CASSRRGVAGNTIYF.